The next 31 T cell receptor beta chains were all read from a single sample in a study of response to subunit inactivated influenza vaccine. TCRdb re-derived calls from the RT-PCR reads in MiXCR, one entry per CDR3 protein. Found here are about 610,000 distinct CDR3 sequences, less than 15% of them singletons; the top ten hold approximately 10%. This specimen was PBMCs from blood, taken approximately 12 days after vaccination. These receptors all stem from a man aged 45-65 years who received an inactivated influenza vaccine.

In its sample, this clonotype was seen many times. This CDR3 reads CASSRLLQETQYF. The CDR3 nucleotides read TGTGCCAGCAGTCGACTCCTACAAGAGACCCAGTACTTC. The chain carries TRBV12-3 or TRBV12-4 and TRBJ2-5; unclear D gene. The V and J ends lost 5 bases and 2 bases respectively, with 9 bases between them. CDR3 length: 13 residues.

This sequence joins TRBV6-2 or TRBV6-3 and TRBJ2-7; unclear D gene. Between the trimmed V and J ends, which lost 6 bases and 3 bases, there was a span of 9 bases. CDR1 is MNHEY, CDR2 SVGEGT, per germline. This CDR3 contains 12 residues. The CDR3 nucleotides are TGTGCCAGCAGCATCGTAGTCTACGAGCAGTACTTC. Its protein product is CASSIVVYEQYF.

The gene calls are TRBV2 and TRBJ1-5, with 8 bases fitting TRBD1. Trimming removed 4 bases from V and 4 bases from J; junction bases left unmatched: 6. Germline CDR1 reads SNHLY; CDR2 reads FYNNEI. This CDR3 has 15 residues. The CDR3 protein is CASSVGQARNQPQHF. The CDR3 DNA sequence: TGTGCCAGCAGTGTGGGACAGGCGCGTAATCAGCCCCAGCATTTT.

The CDR3 reads CASSIVRGQTEAFF. In DNA form, the CDR3 reads TGTGCCAGTAGTATAGTCAGGGGGCAGACTGAAGCTTTCTTT. The gene calls are TRBV19 and TRBJ1-1; 8 bases are a match to TRBD1. With V trimmed by 1 base and J by 5 bases, 3 bases remained unmatched. This CDR3 comprises 14 residues. From germline, CDR1 is LNHDA and CDR2 SQIVND (reference sequence).

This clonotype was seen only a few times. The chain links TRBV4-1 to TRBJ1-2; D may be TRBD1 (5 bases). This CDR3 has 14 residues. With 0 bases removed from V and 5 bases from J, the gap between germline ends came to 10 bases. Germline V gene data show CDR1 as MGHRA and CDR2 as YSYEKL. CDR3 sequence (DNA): TGCGCCAGCAGCCAAGATCGCAGGGCATATGGCTACACCTTC. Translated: CASSQDRRAYGYTF.

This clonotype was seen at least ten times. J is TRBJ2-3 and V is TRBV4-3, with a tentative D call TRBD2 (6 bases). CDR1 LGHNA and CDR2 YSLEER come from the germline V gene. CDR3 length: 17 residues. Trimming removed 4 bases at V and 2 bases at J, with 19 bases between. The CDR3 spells CASSPSVFGGVTDTQYF. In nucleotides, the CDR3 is TGCGCCAGCAGCCCATCCGTTTTTGGCGGGGTCACAGATACGCAGTATTTT.

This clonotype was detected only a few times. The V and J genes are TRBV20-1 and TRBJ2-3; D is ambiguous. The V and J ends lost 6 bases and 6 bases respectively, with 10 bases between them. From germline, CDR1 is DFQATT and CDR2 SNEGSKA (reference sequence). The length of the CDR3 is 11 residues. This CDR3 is CSAGWLDTQYF. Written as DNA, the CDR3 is TGCAGTGCCGGATGGTTGGATACGCAGTATTTT.

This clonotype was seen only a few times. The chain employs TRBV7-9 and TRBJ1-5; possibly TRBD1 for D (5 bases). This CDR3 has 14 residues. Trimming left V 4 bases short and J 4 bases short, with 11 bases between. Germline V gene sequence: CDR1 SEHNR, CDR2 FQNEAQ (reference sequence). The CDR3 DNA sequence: TGTGCCAGCAGCTCCGGGGGAGGAAATCAGCCCCAGCATTTT. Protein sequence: CASSSGGGNQPQHF.

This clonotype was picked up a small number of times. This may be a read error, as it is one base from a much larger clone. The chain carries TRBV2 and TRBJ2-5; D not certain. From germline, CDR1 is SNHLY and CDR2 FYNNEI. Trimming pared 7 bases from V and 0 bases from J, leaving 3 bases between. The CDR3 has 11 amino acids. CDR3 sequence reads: CASKYQETQYF. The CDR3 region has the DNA TGTGCCAGCAAATACCAAGAGACCCAGTACTTC. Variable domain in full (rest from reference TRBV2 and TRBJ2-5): EPEVTQTPSHQVTQMGQEVILRCVPISNHLYFYWYRQILGQKVEFLVSFYNNEISEKSEIFDDQFSVERPDGSNFTLKIRSTKLEDSAMYFCASKYQETQYFGPGTRLLVL.

CDR3 DNA: TGTGCCAGGAACTTACAGGGGGCGGACACCGGGGAGCTGTTTTTT. It translates to CARNLQGADTGELFF. The chain carries TRBV6-1 and TRBJ2-2; 9 nucleotides agree with TRBD1. After removal of 9 bases from V and 3 bases from J, the junction contained 8 bases not matched to a gene. Germline CDR1 is MNHNS and CDR2 is SASEGT. The CDR3 length is 15 residues.

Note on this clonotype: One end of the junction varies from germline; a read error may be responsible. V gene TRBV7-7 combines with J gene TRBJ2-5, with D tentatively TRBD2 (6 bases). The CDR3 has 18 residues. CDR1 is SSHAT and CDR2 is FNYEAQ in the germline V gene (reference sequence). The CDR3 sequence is CASSLESGVWGTQETQYF. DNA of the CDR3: TGTGCTAGCAGCTTAGAATCGGGGGTTTGGGGTACGCAAGAGACCCAGTACTTC.

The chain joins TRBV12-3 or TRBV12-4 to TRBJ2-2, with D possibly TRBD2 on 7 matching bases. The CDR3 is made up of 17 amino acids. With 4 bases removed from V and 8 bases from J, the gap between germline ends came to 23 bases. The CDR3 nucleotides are TGTGCCAGCAGTTGGGGTCTGGGGCGGGGGCCCGCGGGGGAGCTGTTTTTT. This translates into CASSWGLGRGPAGELFF.

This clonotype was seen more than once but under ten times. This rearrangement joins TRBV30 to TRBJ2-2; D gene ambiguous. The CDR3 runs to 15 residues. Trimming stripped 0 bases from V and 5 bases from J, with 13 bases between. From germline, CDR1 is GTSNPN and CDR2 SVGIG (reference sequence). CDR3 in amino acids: CAWSVRLGNTGELFF. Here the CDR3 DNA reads TGTGCCTGGAGTGTACGCCTAGGGAATACCGGGGAGCTGTTTTTT.

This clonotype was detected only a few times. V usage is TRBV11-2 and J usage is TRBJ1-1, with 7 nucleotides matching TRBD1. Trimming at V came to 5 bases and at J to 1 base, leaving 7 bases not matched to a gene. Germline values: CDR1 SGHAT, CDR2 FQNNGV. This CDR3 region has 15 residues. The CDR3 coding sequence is TGTGCCAGCAGCCGCAGGGCAGGGGGGAACACTGAAGCTTTCTTT. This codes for CASSRRAGGNTEAFF.

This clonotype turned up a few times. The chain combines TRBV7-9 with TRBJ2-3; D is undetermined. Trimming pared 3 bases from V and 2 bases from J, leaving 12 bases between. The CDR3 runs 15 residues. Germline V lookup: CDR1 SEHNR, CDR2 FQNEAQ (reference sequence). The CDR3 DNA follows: TGTGCCAGCAGCTTCACTCTTCAATCCACAGATACGCAGTATTTT. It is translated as CASSFTLQSTDTQYF.

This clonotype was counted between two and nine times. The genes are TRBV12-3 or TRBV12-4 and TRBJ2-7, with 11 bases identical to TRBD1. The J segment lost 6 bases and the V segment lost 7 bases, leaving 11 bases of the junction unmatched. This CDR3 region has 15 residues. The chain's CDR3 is CASTAPGQGAREQYF. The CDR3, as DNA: TGTGCCAGCACCGCTCCCGGACAGGGGGCTCGCGAGCAGTACTTC.

This chain's CDR3 is CASSTPGARYNEQFF. The CDR3 DNA reads TGTGCCAGCAGTACGCCAGGGGCTCGGTACAATGAGCAGTTCTTC. V and J are TRBV12-3 or TRBV12-4 and TRBJ2-1, with D possibly TRBD1 on 6 matching bases. This CDR3 has 15 residues. The V end lost 5 bases, the J end lost 4 bases, and 15 bases lay between the germline ends.

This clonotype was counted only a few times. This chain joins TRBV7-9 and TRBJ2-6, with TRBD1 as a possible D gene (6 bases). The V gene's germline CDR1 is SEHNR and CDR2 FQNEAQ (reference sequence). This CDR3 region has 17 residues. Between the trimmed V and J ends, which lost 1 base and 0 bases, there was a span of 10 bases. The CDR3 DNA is TGTGCCAGCAGCTTAGGCAGGGGTTACTCTGGGGCCAACGTCCTGACTTTC. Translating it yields CASSLGRGYSGANVLTF.

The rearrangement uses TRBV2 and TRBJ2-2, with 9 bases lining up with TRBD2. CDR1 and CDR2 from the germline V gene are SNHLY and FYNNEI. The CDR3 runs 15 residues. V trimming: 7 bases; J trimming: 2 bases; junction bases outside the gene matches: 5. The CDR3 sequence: CASKVLAGNTGELFF. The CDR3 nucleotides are TGTGCCAGCAAGGTGCTAGCGGGAAACACCGGGGAGCTGTTTTTT. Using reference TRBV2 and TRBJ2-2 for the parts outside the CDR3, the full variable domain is EPEVTQTPSHQVTQMGQEVILRCVPISNHLYFYWYRQILGQKVEFLVSFYNNEISEKSEIFDDQFSVERPDGSNFTLKIRSTKLEDSAMYFCASKVLAGNTGELFFGEGSRLTVL.

CDR3 region: CASCQNRGYTF. CDR3 DNA: TGTGCCAGCTGTCAGAATCGTGGCTACACCTTC. The rearrangement joins TRBV28 to TRBJ1-2; D unresolved. This CDR3 is 11 amino acids long. Germline-derived CDR1 and CDR2 are MDHEN and SYDVKM. V lost 8 bases, J lost 7 bases, and 11 bases lay in between.

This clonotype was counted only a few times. The CDR3 region has the DNA TGTGCCAGCAGCCACTGGAGACAGTACAATGAGCAGTTCTTC. Amino acids: CASSHWRQYNEQFF. This rearrangement joins TRBV5-6 to TRBJ2-1, with D possibly TRBD1 on 5 matching bases. The length of the CDR3 is 14 residues. CDR1 and CDR2 (germline): SGHDT, YYEEEE. The germline V and J ends were trimmed by 4 bases and 4 bases, with 12 bases remaining between them.

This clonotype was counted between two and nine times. The CDR3 is CASSYYGSSIGNQPQHF. CDR3 coding DNA: TGTGCCAGCAGTTATTATGGCAGCAGCATAGGCAATCAGCCCCAGCATTTT. This chain connects TRBV6-2 or TRBV6-3 to TRBJ1-5; D gene unclear. The CDR3 covers 17 residues. V was shortened by 3 bases and J by 2 bases, with 17 bases between the two germline ends. Germline CDR1 reads MNHEY; CDR2 reads SVGEGT.

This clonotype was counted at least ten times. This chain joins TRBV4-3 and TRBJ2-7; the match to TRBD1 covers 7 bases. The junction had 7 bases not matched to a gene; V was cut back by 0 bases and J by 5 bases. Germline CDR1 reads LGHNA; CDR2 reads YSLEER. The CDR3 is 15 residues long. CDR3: CASSQDGQVHDEQYF. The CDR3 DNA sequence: TGCGCCAGCAGCCAAGACGGACAGGTACACGACGAGCAGTACTTC.

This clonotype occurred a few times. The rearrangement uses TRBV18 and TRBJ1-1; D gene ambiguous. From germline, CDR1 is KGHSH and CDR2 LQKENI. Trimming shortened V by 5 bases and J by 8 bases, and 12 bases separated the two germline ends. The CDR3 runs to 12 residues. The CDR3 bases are TGTGCCAGCTCAGAGGTCACGAGAGAAGCTTTCTTT. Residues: CASSEVTREAFF.

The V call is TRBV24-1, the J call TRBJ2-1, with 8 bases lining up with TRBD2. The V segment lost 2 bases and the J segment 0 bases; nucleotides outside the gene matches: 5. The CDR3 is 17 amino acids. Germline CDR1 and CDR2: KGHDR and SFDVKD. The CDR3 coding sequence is TGTGCCACCAGTGATTCCCATAGCGGGGTCTCCTACAATGAGCAGTTCTTC. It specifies CATSDSHSGVSYNEQFF.

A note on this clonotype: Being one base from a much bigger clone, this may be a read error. As DNA, the CDR3 is TGTGCCAGCAGTCGGACTAGCGGTACCTACGAGCGGTACTTC. This gives the protein CASSRTSGTYERYF. This chain links TRBV6-1 with TRBJ2-7; 10 nucleotides align to TRBD2. CDR1 is MNHNS and CDR2 is SASEGT in the germline V gene. The CDR3 consists of 14 residues.

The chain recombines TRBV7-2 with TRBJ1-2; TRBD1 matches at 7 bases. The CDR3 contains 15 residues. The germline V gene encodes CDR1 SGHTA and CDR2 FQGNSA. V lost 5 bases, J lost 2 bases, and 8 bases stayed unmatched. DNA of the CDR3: TGTGCCAGCAGCCCCAAACCGGGACAGAACTATGGCTACACCTTC. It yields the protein CASSPKPGQNYGYTF.

The CDR3 DNA is TGTGCCAGCAGTGCCCCGAGCAATCAGCCCCAGCATTTT. Its translation is CASSAPSNQPQHF. This chain links TRBV28 with TRBJ1-5; D not certain. Trimming took 5 bases from V and 1 from J, leaving 6 bases between them. CDR1 and CDR2 from the germline V gene are MDHEN and SYDVKM. The CDR3 contains 13 residues.

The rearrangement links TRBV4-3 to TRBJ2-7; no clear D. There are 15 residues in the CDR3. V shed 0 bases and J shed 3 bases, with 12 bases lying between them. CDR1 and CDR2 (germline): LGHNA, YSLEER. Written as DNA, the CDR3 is TGCGCCAGCAGCCAAGATTTCGGCCAGATCTACGAGCAGTACTTC. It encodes CASSQDFGQIYEQYF.

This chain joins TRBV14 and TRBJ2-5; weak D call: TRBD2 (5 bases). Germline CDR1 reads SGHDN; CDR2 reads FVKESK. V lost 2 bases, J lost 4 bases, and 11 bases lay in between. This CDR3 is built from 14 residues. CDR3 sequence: CASSQKLVGETQYF. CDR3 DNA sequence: TGTGCCAGCAGCCAAAAACTAGTTGGAGAGACCCAGTACTTC. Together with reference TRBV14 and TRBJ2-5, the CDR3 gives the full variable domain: EAGVTQFPSHSVIEKGQTVTLRCDPISGHDNLYWYRRVMGKEIKFLLHFVKESKQDESGMPNNRFLAERTGGTYSTLKVQPAELEDSGVYFCASSQKLVGETQYFGPGTRLLVL.

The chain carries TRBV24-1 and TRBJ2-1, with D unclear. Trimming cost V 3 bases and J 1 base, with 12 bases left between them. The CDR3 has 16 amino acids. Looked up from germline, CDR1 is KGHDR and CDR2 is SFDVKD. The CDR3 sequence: CATSDPRLVSYNEQFF. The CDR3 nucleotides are TGTGCCACCAGTGATCCCCGGCTAGTATCCTACAATGAGCAGTTCTTC.